One sample yielded the 20 T cell receptor beta chains listed below, sequenced in a study of early T cells in non-severe SARS-CoV-2 infection. In TCRdb, the 5' RACE reads were re-called with MiXCR into one record per CDR3 protein. The sample has about 56,000 distinct CDR3 sequences; about 15% are singletons. The material sequenced was whole blood, taken at baseline. The receptors stem from an adult who was a healthcare worker with PCR-confirmed SARS-CoV-2 infection or an uninfected control (not recorded which).

This clonotype has ten or more counts. This chain joins TRBV6-1 and TRBJ1-2; D gene unclear. The CDR3 is 15 residues long. The V end was cut by 4 bases, the J end by 2 bases, with 14 bases between. CDR1 is MNHNS, CDR2 SASEGT, per germline. The CDR3 loop reads CASSVSSSLNYGYTF. Written as DNA, the CDR3 is TGTGCCAGCAGTGTCTCGTCCAGCTTAAACTATGGCTACACCTTC.

This clonotype was observed at least ten times. This chain uses TRBV14 with TRBJ1-3, with D possibly being TRBD1 (6 bases). CDR3 length equals 15 residues. The germline gives CDR1 SGHDN, CDR2 FVKESK. With 1 base removed from V and 2 bases from J, the gap between germline ends came to 9 bases. The CDR3 protein is CASSQAAGAGNTIYF. The CDR3 DNA follows: TGTGCCAGCAGCCAAGCAGCAGGGGCTGGAAACACCATATATTTT. The full variable domain, completed using reference TRBV14 and TRBJ1-3, is EAGVTQFPSHSVIEKGQTVTLRCDPISGHDNLYWYRRVMGKEIKFLLHFVKESKQDESGMPNNRFLAERTGGTYSTLKVQPAELEDSGVYFCASSQAAGAGNTIYFGEGSWLTVV.

This clonotype was picked up a small number of times. The chain has TRBV5-1 and TRBJ1-1; D is unresolved. Deletions cut 0 bases from V and 1 base from J, with 16 bases between. CDR1 is SGHRS, CDR2 YFSETQ, per germline. The CDR3 consists of 17 residues. The CDR3 DNA reads TGCGCCAGCAGCTTGGCTCGTGCCGCAGGACCGAACACTGAAGCTTTCTTT. Its translation: CASSLARAAGPNTEAFF.

Many counts were recorded for this clonotype. The V call is TRBV11-2, the J call TRBJ1-2; maybe TRBD1 (5 bases). The V and J ends lost 4 bases and 6 bases respectively, with 12 bases between them. CDR1 and CDR2 (germline): SGHAT, FQNNGV. The CDR3 is 13 residues long. CDR3 sequence (DNA): TGTGCCAGCAGCTCAGGGAGGGTGAATGGCTACACCTTC. Its translation is CASSSGRVNGYTF.

This clonotype was recorded many times. The V call is TRBV7-6, the J call TRBJ2-3; 7 positions match TRBD2. Trimming took 4 bases from V and 1 from J; bases not matched to a gene: 2. From germline, CDR1 is SGHVS and CDR2 FNYEAQ. CDR3 size: 14 residues. The CDR3 spells CASSSSGGTDTQYF. CDR3 DNA: TGTGCCAGCAGCTCGAGCGGGGGCACAGATACGCAGTATTTT.

The rearrangement uses TRBV18 and TRBJ2-3, with 7 bases that match TRBD2. Unmatched junction bases numbered 9, after V lost 1 base and J lost 2 bases. The CDR3 consists of 17 residues. The germline V gene encodes CDR1 KGHSH and CDR2 LQKENI. The DNA of the CDR3 is TGTGCCAGCTCACCACGGGAGGGACCTAATCCCACAGATACGCAGTATTTT. This translates into CASSPREGPNPTDTQYF.

The chain links TRBV19 to TRBJ1-4; D remains unclear. The V end was cut by 3 bases, the J end by 2 bases, with 7 bases between. CDR1 and CDR2 (germline): LNHDA, SQIVND (reference sequence). The CDR3 is made up of 14 amino acids. DNA of the CDR3: TGTGCCAGTAGTATGCCGGGGACTAATGAAAAACTGTTTTTT. Protein: CASSMPGTNEKLFF.

The rearrangement joins TRBV6-2 or TRBV6-3 to TRBJ2-7; TRBD1 aligns across 8 bases. Trimming took 2 bases from V and 6 from J; bases not matched to a gene: 6. The CDR3 is 14 residues long. CDR1 and CDR2 (germline): MNHEY, SVGEGT. The CDR3: CASSYPTGAGEQYF. The CDR3 DNA follows: TGTGCCAGCAGTTACCCGACAGGGGCGGGCGAGCAGTACTTC.

V gene TRBV4-1 combines with J gene TRBJ2-7; D might be TRBD2 (5 bases). Germline V lookup: CDR1 MGHRA, CDR2 YSYEKL. The CDR3 length is 15 residues. Trimming stripped 3 bases from V and 4 bases from J, with 16 bases between. In DNA, the CDR3 is TGCGCCAGCAGCCAGGTGACACGGGGAATTTACGAGCAGTACTTC. Encoded protein: CASSQVTRGIYEQYF.

The chain uses TRBV11-2 and TRBJ2-3, with a possible D match to TRBD2 (5 bases). The V gene's germline CDR1 is SGHAT and CDR2 FQNNGV. With 5 bases removed from V and 8 bases from J, the gap between germline ends came to 17 bases. The CDR3 runs 14 residues. The CDR3 nucleotides are TGTGCCAGCAGCCTCGAGAGCGGTTCCGCTACGCAGTATTTT. Its protein is CASSLESGSATQYF.

This chain links TRBV9 with TRBJ2-1; 8 bases align to TRBD1. This CDR3 has 13 amino acids. V gave up 4 bases and J gave up 9 bases; unmatched junction bases: 6. Germline assignment: CDR1 SGDLS and CDR2 YYNGEE. CDR3 amino acids: CASSTSGGPEQFF. DNA of the CDR3: TGTGCCAGCAGCACCTCAGGGGGCCCTGAGCAGTTCTTC.

This chain links TRBV2 with TRBJ2-4, with 14 nucleotides matching TRBD2. Germline CDR1 is SNHLY and CDR2 is FYNNEI. The CDR3 spans 19 residues. Losses at the gene ends were 0 bases for V and 5 bases for J; bases not matched to a gene: 9. In DNA, the CDR3 is TGTGCCAGCAGTGAAGCGCTGGGAGGACTAGCGGGAGGCCAAAACATTCAGTACTTC. Translation gives CASSEALGGLAGGQNIQYF.

In this sample, this clonotype turned up many times. The genes are TRBV6-5 and TRBJ1-1; D unresolved. The germline CDR1 and CDR2 sequences are MNHEY and SVGAGI. The CDR3 runs to 15 residues. The ends were cut back, 2 bases at V and 1 base at J, with 11 bases in the middle. The CDR3 region is CASSYSYGENTEAFF. The CDR3, as DNA: TGTGCCAGCAGTTACAGTTACGGTGAGAACACTGAAGCTTTCTTT.

The table lists this clonotype with many counts. The chain uses TRBV7-2 and TRBJ1-5; the D is unclear. With 1 base removed from V and 1 base from J, the gap between germline ends came to 2 bases. The CDR3 runs to 13 residues. In germline, CDR1 is SGHTA, CDR2 FQGNSA. The CDR3 sequence: CASSLESNQPQHF. The CDR3 DNA reads TGTGCCAGCAGCTTAGAGAGCAATCAGCCCCAGCATTTT.

This clonotype was seen ten or more times. The rearrangement uses TRBV5-1 and TRBJ1-2; D gene ambiguous. Between the trimmed V and J ends, which lost 0 bases and 4 bases, there was a span of 13 bases. Germline V gene data show CDR1 as SGHRS and CDR2 as YFSETQ. This CDR3 comprises 15 residues. CDR3 protein: CASSLAPGYLYGYTF. DNA for the CDR3: TGCGCCAGCAGCTTGGCCCCAGGCTATCTCTATGGCTACACCTTC. The whole variable domain, remainder taken from reference TRBV5-1 and TRBJ1-2, is KAGVTQTPRYLIKTRGQQVTLSCSPISGHRSVSWYQQTPGQGLQFLFEYFSETQRNKGNFPGRFSGRQFSNSRSEMNVSTLELGDSALYLCASSLAPGYLYGYTFGSGTRLTVV.

The chain links TRBV3-1 to TRBJ2-3; the D is unclear. Trimming stripped 0 bases from V and 6 bases from J, with 1 base between. The CDR3 is 11 residues long. Germline lookup yields CDR1 LGHDT and CDR2 YNNKEL (reference sequence). The CDR3 reads CASSQEDTQYF. The DNA of the CDR3 is TGTGCCAGCAGCCAAGAGGATACGCAGTATTTT.

In this sample, this clonotype turned up many times. The V call is TRBV27, the J call TRBJ2-7; D is possibly TRBD2 (5 bases). V dropped 2 bases and J dropped 3 bases, with 14 bases sitting between them. The CDR3 totals 15 residues. Germline lookup yields CDR1 MNHEY and CDR2 SMNVEV (reference sequence). The DNA for the CDR3 is TGTGCCAGCAGTTTAAAACCCAGCGGAAGCTACGAGCAGTACTTC. This gives the protein CASSLKPSGSYEQYF.

This clonotype has more than one count but fewer than ten. The V call is TRBV7-9, the J call TRBJ1-2; the D is unclear. Between the trimmed V and J ends, which lost 3 bases and 4 bases, there was a span of 9 bases. CDR3 length equals 13 residues. CDR1 is SEHNR, CDR2 FQNEAQ, per germline (reference sequence). This CDR3 is CASSFPESYGYTF. The CDR3 nucleotides read TGTGCCAGCAGCTTCCCCGAAAGCTATGGCTACACCTTC. Supplemented by reference TRBV7-9 and TRBJ1-2, the full variable domain reads DTGVSQNPRHKITKRGQNVTFRCDPISEHNRLYWYRQTLGQGPEFLTYFQNEAQLEKSRLLSDRFSAERPKGSFSTLEIQRTEQGDSAMYLCASSFPESYGYTFGSGTRLTVV.

This clonotype was detected many times. The V gene is TRBV28, the J gene TRBJ2-5; TRBD2 agrees at 7 bases. V lost 5 bases and J lost 1; bases outside the gene matches: 4. Germline V gene sequence: CDR1 MDHEN, CDR2 SYDVKM. The CDR3 loop spans 14 amino acids. The CDR3 DNA reads TGTGCCAGCAGTCTGGGGACTATCCAAGAGACCCAGTACTTC. This encodes CASSLGTIQETQYF. Full variable domain (missing parts from reference TRBV28 and TRBJ2-5): DVKVTQSSRYLVKRTGEKVFLECVQDMDHENMFWYRQDPGLGLRLIYFSYDVKMKEKGDIPEGYSVSREKKERFSLILESASTNQTSMYLCASSLGTIQETQYFGPGTRLLVL.

V is TRBV29-1 and J is TRBJ2-3, with D unresolved. Trimming cost V 4 bases and J 6 bases, with 8 bases left between them. The CDR3 extends over 11 amino acids. In germline, CDR1 is SQVTM, CDR2 ANQGSEA. The DNA for the CDR3 is TGCAGCGTTGCTGTTCAGGATACGCAGTATTTT. Residues: CSVAVQDTQYF.